A selection of T cell receptor beta chains follows, all from one sample in a study of blood T cell repertoires in COVID-19. Only in-frame clones appear in the TCRdb table, and some are missing; sequencing was by immunoSEQ multiplex PCR. Seen here are about 120,000 clones, approximately 85% observed once, and the top ten hold roughly 12%. The sequencing sample was made of peripheral blood. The receptors were gathered from a human donor in a cohort sampled during active COVID-19. Both conserved end residues are part of each CDR3. Rows give clone size only sometimes, using once, few, many, or a class for an expanded clone.

J | size | V | CDR3
TRBJ2-7 | . | TRBV5-8 | CASSLADSSYEQYF
TRBJ1-6 | . | TRBV7-8 | CASSLGLPGGPLHF
TRBJ1-1 | . | TRBV5-1 | CASSLALTGNTEAFF
TRBJ2-5 | . | TRBV3-1/TRBV3-2 | CASSQDFGGKETQYF
TRBJ1-1 | . | TRBV4-1 | CASSLEGYGIAEAFF
TRBJ2-2 | few | TRBV5-1 | CASSPRQGDPGELFF
TRBJ1-1 | . | TRBV4-2 | CASSQMFAEGARGNTEAFF
TRBJ2-3 | . | TRBV3-1/TRBV3-2 | CASSRSPGLAGATSTDTQYF
TRBJ2-6 | . | TRBV15 | CATSMGQGAGANVLTF
TRBJ2-3 | . | TRBV5-1 | CASSLVADTQYF
TRBJ2-1 | . | TRBV27 | CASSFLPGTPYNEQFF
TRBJ2-7 | . | TRBV19 | CASSLDRSYEQYF
TRBJ1-3 | . | TRBV7-2 | CASSPTYGGGNTIYF
TRBJ1-3 | . | TRBV29-1 | CSVGRNRGQLSSGNTIYF
TRBJ2-7 | . | TRBV5-5 | CASSLVRGLGGEQYF
TRBJ2-6 | . | TRBV19 | CASSVGAGVISGANVLTF
TRBJ2-7 | . | TRBV19 | CASSNRDSPYEQYF
TRBJ2-1 | . | TRBV24-1 | CATSVGTGKSRNEQFF
TRBJ2-1 | . | TRBV5-1 | CASSLVAGGRNEQFF
TRBJ2-4 | . | TRBV4-1 | CASSQVDGVAKNIQYF
TRBJ1-5 | . | TRBV2 | CASRAGGGNNQPQHF
TRBJ2-5 | . | TRBV2 | CASMPGSSQETQYF
TRBJ2-3 | . | TRBV7-2 | CASGQFTDTQYF
TRBJ1-5 | few | TRBV2 | CASSRSNQPQHF
TRBJ1-2 | once | TRBV6-2/TRBV6-3 | CASSSAGTGVSINYGYTF
TRBJ2-5 | . | TRBV5-4 | CASSPGLGGTQYF
TRBJ1-1 | . | TRBV5-1 | CASSSRQKNTEAFF
TRBJ2-3 | . | TRBV4-1 | CASSQQLAGVDTQYF
TRBJ1-1 | . | TRBV5-4 | CASSFTGAAEAFF
TRBJ2-5 | once | TRBV3-1/TRBV3-2 | CASSQGVGPQETQYF
TRBJ2-7 | . | TRBV5-1 | CASSSGTANYEQYF
TRBJ2-4 | . | TRBV6-5 | CASSYGDRENKNIQYF
TRBJ2-6 | . | TRBV4-2 | CASSQDASGGAGANVLTF
TRBJ1-2 | few | TRBV28 | CASSFARGYTF
TRBJ2-1 | once | TRBV5-1 | CASSLGTQAYNEQFF
TRBJ1-1 | . | TRBV5-6 | CASSRGQAGAEAFF
TRBJ1-1 | . | TRBV5-1 | CASSPTGTGNTEAFF
TRBJ1-1 | . | TRBV6-2/TRBV6-3 | CASSYSRLGTEAFF
TRBJ1-2 | . | TRBV6-5 | CASTTGTVYGYTF
TRBJ1-4 | . | TRBV2 | CASTGGTGYEKLFF
TRBJ1-6 | few | TRBV7-2 | CASSPGGTAYNSPLHF
TRBJ2-7 | . | TRBV2 | CASSVGTSGGYEQYF
TRBJ1-6 | . | TRBV5-4 | CASSFAGGTVNSPLHF
TRBJ1-4 | . | TRBV18 | CASSSDRETNEKLFF
TRBJ1-4 | . | TRBV18 | CASSPIQSGEKLFF
TRBJ1-3 | . | TRBV27 | CASSLLGQGDTIYF